The sequence of this TCR beta chain was determined in a study of OX40 agonist ivuxolimab in advanced cancers. Sequencing was performed with immunoSEQ multiplex PCR; in TCRdb, only in-frame clones are kept and a portion is missing. This repertoire shows about 100,000 clones, around nine tenths found once; its top ten account for 0.15% to 0.2%. V was trimmed by 4 bases and J by 3 bases, leaving 13 bases between them. Germline V gene data show CDR1 as LNHDA and CDR2 as SQIVND (reference sequence). The CDR3 covers 14 residues. V usage is TRBV19 and J usage is TRBJ2-7, with a possible D match to TRBD1 (6 bases). This clonotype was sampled from an adult with an advanced solid tumor such as melanoma, head and neck, liver or kidney cancer. The specimen comprised CD4+ or CD8+ T cells sorted from blood, sampled in a trial of the OX40 agonist ivuxolimab. The CDR3 DNA is TGTGCCAGTAGTAGAGCTTCAGGGGACTACGAGCAGTACTTC. This sequence encodes CASSRASGDYEQYF.